This TCR beta chain was documented in a study of post-analysis software for immune sequencing data. This clonotype was picked up a small number of times. Its antigen is undetermined. Tagging with unique molecular identifiers was a feature of the TCR beta cDNA libraries. In TCRdb, the PCR reads were re-called with MiXCR into one record per CDR3 protein. The sample lists fewer than 850,000 distinct CDR3 sequences, roughly 27% occurring once. General observations from the study: Patients carried a handful of TRBV segments more frequently than controls did, and TRBV5-6, TRBV5-1 and TRBV20-1 were among them.

Germline V lookup: CDR1 DFQATT, CDR2 SNEGSKA (reference sequence). This CDR3 region has 13 residues. The rearrangement links TRBV20-1 to TRBJ2-4; 10 nucleotides line up with TRBD2. The J call may be in error: the DNA end matches TRBJ2-5 better. The clonotype originates from a girl aged 10 to 17 with multiple sclerosis. The sample taken for sequencing was blood. CDR3 bases: TGCAGTGCTAAACTAGCGGGAACGGAGACCCAGTACTTC. It yields the protein CSAKLAGTETQYF.